This TCR beta chain was captured in a study of blood T cells in healthy people across ages. General study results and limits: The long-lived group displayed more naive CD4+ cells, plus higher diversity, than the aged donors did. Roughly linear declines in TCR beta diversity per million T cells occurred with age.

With a J-beta primer mix and a sample-barcoded 5' primer, a second PCR ran about 7 to 12 cycles. Every individual sample yielded 2.5 million or more paired-end reads (each containing CDR3). TCRdb reanalysed the 5' RACE reads using MiXCR and keeps one entry per CDR3 protein. This table holds 800,000 or so distinct CDR3 sequences, about 59% found once. CDR3 size: 14 residues. Germline V gene lookup returns CDR1 DFQATT and CDR2 SNEGSKA (reference sequence). V lost 1 base to trimming and J lost 1 base; unmatched junction nucleotides: 2. On this clonotype itself: Its antigen is not identified.

The sequence derives from a man aged 25 to 45 in good health. Sample: blood. The V call is TRBV20-1, the J call TRBJ2-7; TRBD2 matches at 9 bases. The CDR3 loop is CSARVAGGSYEQYF. Written as DNA, the CDR3 is TGCAGTGCTAGAGTTGCGGGGGGGTCCTACGAGCAGTACTTC.